The entry below gives a single T cell receptor (beta chain) sequence along with its context. TCRdb's copy holds only in-frame clones and misses some; the assay was immunoSEQ multiplex PCR. The table shows under 90,000 clones, with 92% occurring only once. The entry originates in a study of T cell changes during pregnancy in multiple sclerosis. Germline V gives CDR1 LNHNV, CDR2 YYDKDF (reference sequence). Trimming removed 0 bases at V and 8 bases at J, with 16 bases between. CDR3 length: 16 residues. The TCR comes from a female donor in good health, enrolled as a control in a pregnancy study. V and J are TRBV15 and TRBJ1-4; no clear D. The sequencing here drew on peripheral blood, taken after pregnancy. The CDR3 nucleotides are TGTGCCACCAGCAGAGAGACGGATCGGACGGGAGAAAAACTGTTTTTT. Translated, it gives CATSRETDRTGEKLFF. Using reference TRBV15 and TRBJ1-4 for the parts outside the CDR3, the full variable domain is DAMVIQNPRYQVTQFGKPVTLSCSQTLNHNVMYWYQQKSSQAPKLLFHYYDKDFNNEADTPDNFQSRRPNTSFCFLDIRSPGLGDTAMYLCATSRETDRTGEKLFFGSGTQLSVL.